This T cell receptor (beta chain) derives from a study of blood T cell repertoires in COVID-19. Looked up from germline, CDR1 is GTSNPN and CDR2 is SVGIG (reference sequence). The CDR3 totals 13 residues. With V trimmed by 7 bases and J by 7 bases, 7 bases remained unmatched. The authors' processing: Nucleated cell counts were estimated from reference gene primer amplification. Using immunoSEQ multiplex PCR, the repertoire was profiled, and TCRdb retains in-frame clones only, with some absent. Clonal size and the V and J genes are those of that table, whereas D and trimming came from the DNA. The sample lists 300,000 to 450,000 clones, around 87% occurring once.

This TCR was recovered from a woman aged 55-69 years with COVID-19, enrolled during active disease. The chain links TRBV30 to TRBJ1-6, with 7 bases lining up with TRBD1. The sequencing input was peripheral blood. CDR3 loop: CASEGTANSPLHF. CDR3 DNA: TGTGCCTCAGAGGGGACAGCCAATTCACCCCTCCACTTT.